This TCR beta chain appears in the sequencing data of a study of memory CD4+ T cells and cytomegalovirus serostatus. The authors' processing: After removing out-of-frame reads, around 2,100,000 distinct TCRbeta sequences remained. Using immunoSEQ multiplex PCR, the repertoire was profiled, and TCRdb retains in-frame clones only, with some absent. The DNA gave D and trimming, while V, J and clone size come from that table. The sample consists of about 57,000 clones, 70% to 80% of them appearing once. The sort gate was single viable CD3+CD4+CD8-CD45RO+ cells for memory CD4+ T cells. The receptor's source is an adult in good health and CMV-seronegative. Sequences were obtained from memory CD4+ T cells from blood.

CDR3 amino acids: CASSLEVGELFF. In DNA, the CDR3 is TGTGCCAGCAGCTTGGAGGTGGGGGAGCTGTTTTTT. V and J are TRBV7-3 and TRBJ2-2; D is perhaps TRBD2 (5 bases). Germline CDR1 reads SGHTA; CDR2 reads FQGTGA. This CDR3 is built from 12 residues. V lost 3 bases and J 8 bases, leaving 7 bases between the germline ends.